These 25 T cell receptor beta chains were sequenced from one sample in a study of persistence of HIV-infected CD4 T cells. No antigen has been identified for these receptors. The stimulus was an HIV-1 Gag 15-mer peptide pool, roughly 1 ug/peptide/mL. Responding CD4+ T cells were sorted by upregulation of both CD40 ligand and CD69. The libraries were made with immunoSEQ version 4 in survey mode. Assay used: immunoSEQ multiplex PCR; TCRdb lists only in-frame clones, some missing. The sample includes fewer than 15,000 clones, approximately 68% of them seen just once. Specimen: CD4+ T cells sorted from PBMCs after roughly 17-hour stimulation, collected from a patient who received antiretroviral therapy. The receptor source for this set is an adult man with HIV who was CMV-seropositive.

The chain combines TRBV6-1 with TRBJ1-2; unclear D gene. The germline CDR1 and CDR2 sequences are MNHNS and SASEGT. CDR3 size: 13 residues. V lost 1 base and J lost 3, with 6 bases in between. The CDR3 coding sequence is TGTGCCAGCAGTGAAGGGTCGGACTATGGCTACACCTTC. Translation gives CASSEGSDYGYTF.

The chain carries TRBV13 and TRBJ2-5; 15 bases match TRBD2. After removal of 5 bases from V and 5 bases from J, the junction contained 18 bases not matched to a gene. The CDR3 loop spans 20 amino acids. CDR1 PRHDT and CDR2 FYEKMQ come from the germline V gene (reference sequence). CDR3 nucleotide sequence: TGTGCCAGCAGCCCTATCCCTAGGACTAGCGGGGGGGCCTTTAGTGAGACCCAGTACTTC. Translating it yields CASSPIPRTSGGAFSETQYF.

The rearrangement links TRBV13 to TRBJ1-3; 9 nucleotides line up with TRBD1. The CDR3 covers 16 residues. The ends lost 2 bases at V and 3 bases at J; junction bases unmatched: 5. CDR1 and CDR2 from the germline V gene are PRHDT and FYEKMQ (reference sequence). The chain's CDR3 is CASSLRTGGLGNTIYF. In DNA form, the CDR3 reads TGTGCCAGCAGCTTACGCACAGGGGGCCTTGGAAACACCATATATTTT.

V usage is TRBV28 and J usage is TRBJ1-2, with 8 bases that match TRBD1. CDR1 is MDHEN, CDR2 SYDVKM, per germline. This CDR3 has 13 amino acids. The junction had 12 bases not matched to a gene; V was cut back by 6 bases and J by 12 bases. The CDR3 reads CASSLPRRGPNTF. CDR3 sequence (DNA): TGTGCCAGCAGCCTGCCCCGCAGGGGGCCGAACACCTTC.

This chain uses TRBV29-1 with TRBJ1-1; the D is unclear. CDR3 length equals 12 residues. Germline values: CDR1 SQVTM, CDR2 ANQGSEA. Deletions cut 6 bases from V and 1 base from J, with 9 bases between. The CDR3 region is CSVRSWNTEAFF. Here the CDR3 DNA reads TGCAGCGTCCGCTCGTGGAACACTGAAGCTTTCTTT.

This chain links TRBV20-1 with TRBJ1-2, with TRBD1 matching over 10 bases. V lost 3 bases and J lost 8; bases outside the gene matches: 3. The CDR3 length is 12 residues. CDR1 and CDR2 from the germline V gene are DFQATT and SNEGSKA (reference sequence). For the CDR3, the DNA is TGCAGTGCTAGTGACAGGGGGCAAGGCTACACCTTC. Its protein product is CSASDRGQGYTF.

This chain connects TRBV6-1 to TRBJ1-2; D is ambiguous. The V end was cut by 2 bases, the J end by 3 bases, with 10 bases between. The CDR3 is 14 amino acids. Germline-derived CDR1 and CDR2 are MNHNS and SASEGT. The CDR3: CASSERARDYGYTF. CDR3 nucleotide sequence: TGTGCCAGCAGTGAACGGGCCAGAGACTATGGCTACACCTTC.

The chain employs TRBV2 and TRBJ1-2; TRBD1 agrees at 7 bases. The trim removed 11 bases at V and 3 bases at J, leaving 12 bases unmatched. Germline V gene lookup returns CDR1 SNHLY and CDR2 FYNNEI. This CDR3 contains 14 residues. The CDR3 here is CAGQDRIRDYGYTF. CDR3 bases: TGTGCCGGACAGGACAGGATCAGGGACTATGGCTACACCTTC.

The chain uses TRBV18 and TRBJ1-1; 8 bases match TRBD1. The CDR3 runs to 13 residues. Germline CDR1 KGHSH, CDR2 LQKENI. Unmatched junction bases numbered 6, after V lost 3 bases and J lost 9 bases. The CDR3 sequence: CASSPGQDHQAFF. The CDR3 DNA sequence: TGTGCCAGCTCACCGGGACAGGATCACCAAGCTTTCTTT.

The chain carries TRBV9 and TRBJ2-7, with D hard to call. The CDR3 consists of 17 residues. Trimming left V 0 bases short and J 0 bases short, with 16 bases between. Germline V gene sequence: CDR1 SGDLS, CDR2 YYNGEE. Here the CDR3 DNA reads TGTGCCAGCAGCGTAGGACCCCTCACAGCGAGCTCCTACGAGCAGTACTTC. Encoded protein: CASSVGPLTASSYEQYF.

This clone was seen a handful of times. The genes are TRBV19 and TRBJ1-5, with D possibly being TRBD1 (5 bases). Trimming pared 3 bases from V and 6 bases from J, leaving 9 bases between. The germline CDR1 and CDR2 sequences are LNHDA and SQIVND (reference sequence). The CDR3 length is 13 residues. Here the CDR3 reads CASSMGEGQPQHF. In nucleotides, the CDR3 is TGTGCCAGTAGTATGGGGGAGGGTCAGCCCCAGCATTTT.

This clone was recorded a few times. The V gene is TRBV29-1, the J gene TRBJ2-3, with 11 bases matching TRBD2. The germline CDR1 and CDR2 sequences are SQVTM and ANQGSEA. V gave up 6 bases and J gave up 5 bases; unmatched junction bases: 4. The CDR3 has 13 residues. In DNA form, the CDR3 reads TGCAGCGTAAAAACTAGCGGGGGAGATACGCAGTATTTT. Amino acid sequence: CSVKTSGGDTQYF.

CDR3 sequence reads: CASSSGADYGEQFF. DNA for the CDR3: TGTGCCAGCAGCTCAGGGGCCGACTACGGTGAGCAGTTCTTC. The chain carries TRBV7-3 and TRBJ2-1, with D possibly TRBD1 on 6 matching bases. V was clipped by 4 bases and J by 9 bases, with 16 bases between them. The CDR3 is made up of 14 amino acids. Germline V gene lookup returns CDR1 SGHTA and CDR2 FQGTGA.

V gene TRBV28 combines with J gene TRBJ1-1, with D perhaps matching TRBD1 (6 bases). There are 15 residues in the CDR3. CDR1 is MDHEN and CDR2 is SYDVKM in the germline V gene. V lost 5 bases to trimming and J lost 3 bases, with 16 bases between them. In DNA form, the CDR3 reads TGTGCCAGCAGTCCATCAGGGACATTCGACACTGAAGCTTTCTTT. This gives the protein CASSPSGTFDTEAFF.

This clone showed up just a few times. The rearrangement links TRBV19 to TRBJ1-1; D gene uncertain. The germline V gene encodes CDR1 LNHDA and CDR2 SQIVND (reference sequence). Trimming removed 4 bases from V and 1 base from J, with 13 bases in between. CDR3 size: 15 residues. Written as DNA, the CDR3 is TGTGCCAGTAGTACGGACCGGTCCGGGAACACTGAAGCTTTCTTT. This codes for CASSTDRSGNTEAFF. The whole variable domain, remainder taken from reference TRBV19 and TRBJ1-1, is DGGITQSPKYLFRKEGQNVTLSCEQNLNHDAMYWYRQDPGQGLRLIYYSQIVNDFQKGDIAEGYSVSREKKESFPLTVTSAQKNPTAFYLCASSTDRSGNTEAFFGQGTRLTVV.

This clone showed up just a few times. This chain links TRBV21-1 with TRBJ1-1. TRBV21-1 is a known pseudogene. The CDR3 runs 10 residues. CDR3 nucleotide sequence: TGTGCCAGCACCCGGGCCGAAGCTTTCTTT. Translated: CASTRAEAFF.

In regard to this clone: One junction end does not reproduce the germline sequence, and a read error may be involved. The chain employs TRBV7-9 and TRBJ2-7; D unclear. Germline CDR1 and CDR2: SEHNR and FQNEAQ (reference sequence). The CDR3 is made up of 16 amino acids. In DNA, the CDR3 is TGTGCCAGCAGCTCGGACCGGCAGGCGTCCCCCTACAAGCAGTACTTC. Its translation: CASSSDRQASPYKQYF.

This clone was detected a few times. The chain recombines TRBV10-3 with TRBJ1-5, with 10 bases lining up with TRBD1. CDR3 length: 17 amino acids. After removal of 6 bases from V and 0 bases from J, the junction contained 8 bases not matched to a gene. Germline CDR1 is ENHRY and CDR2 is SYGVKD. The CDR3 nucleotides are TGTGCCATCAGGGAGGGGACAGGGGAAAATAGCAATCAGCCCCAGCATTTT. It codes for CAIREGTGENSNQPQHF.

The genes are TRBV4-1 and TRBJ1-1; no reliable D call. Germline V gene data show CDR1 as MGHRA and CDR2 as YSYEKL. The CDR3 is 15 residues long. V dropped 3 bases and J dropped 2 bases, with 13 bases sitting between them. The CDR3 is CASSHSGGLNTEAFF. Here the CDR3 DNA reads TGCGCCAGCAGCCACTCGGGTGGGCTCAACACTGAAGCTTTCTTT.

V is TRBV2 and J is TRBJ1-1; D is ambiguous. The CDR3 is 14 amino acids. The germline V gene has CDR1 SNHLY and CDR2 FYNNEI. Trimming left V 3 bases short and J 1 base short, with 9 bases between. CDR3 sequence (DNA): TGTGCCAGCAGTGACCACACAACGAACACTGAAGCTTTCTTT. This translates into CASSDHTTNTEAFF.

The gene calls are TRBV2 and TRBJ1-3; D ambiguous. Trimming removed 4 bases at V and 0 bases at J, with 7 bases between. From germline, CDR1 is SNHLY and CDR2 FYNNEI. The CDR3 is 14 residues long. DNA of the CDR3: TGTGCCAGCAGTGGCTGGCGCTCTGGAAACACCATATATTTT. It translates to CASSGWRSGNTIYF. Full variable domain (outside the CDR3, taken from reference TRBV2 and TRBJ1-3): EPEVTQTPSHQVTQMGQEVILRCVPISNHLYFYWYRQILGQKVEFLVSFYNNEISEKSEIFDDQFSVERPDGSNFTLKIRSTKLEDSAMYFCASSGWRSGNTIYFGEGSWLTVV.

The V gene is TRBV11-3, the J gene TRBJ1-1, with D unclear. CDR3 length: 13 residues. Between the trimmed V and J ends, which lost 5 bases and 3 bases, there was a span of 10 bases. Germline values: CDR1 SGHNT, CDR2 YENEEA. DNA of the CDR3: TGTGCCAGCAGCCCGGGGTTTGACACTGAAGCTTTCTTT. This sequence encodes CASSPGFDTEAFF.

The chain combines TRBV6-5 with TRBJ1-1; 7 nucleotides agree with TRBD1. Germline CDR1 MNHEY, CDR2 SVGAGI. The CDR3 contains 12 residues. The trim removed 8 bases at V and 7 bases at J, leaving 7 bases unmatched. CDR3 DNA sequence: TGTGCCAGCCGGACAGGTAGGCGTGAAGCTTTCTTT. Its translation is CASRTGRREAFF.

This clone was recorded only once. CDR3 coding DNA: TGCAGTCCCGCCCAGAACGAGCAGTACTTC. Translated: CSPAQNEQYF. The rearrangement joins TRBV20-1 to TRBJ2-7; D unresolved. Germline V CDR1 and CDR2: DFQATT, SNEGSKA (reference sequence). The CDR3 spans 10 residues. Trimming shortened V by 8 bases and J by 5 bases, and 10 bases separated the two germline ends.

This clone was detected only a few times. J is TRBJ2-7 and V is TRBV5-1, with TRBD2 as a possible D gene (5 bases). Trimming took 1 base from V and 6 from J, leaving 11 bases between them. Germline CDR1 is SGHRS and CDR2 is YFSETQ. This CDR3 has 13 residues. Written as DNA, the CDR3 is TGCGCCAGCAGCTTGAGAGAGGGCGGCGAGCAGTACTTC. Translation: CASSLREGGEQYF.